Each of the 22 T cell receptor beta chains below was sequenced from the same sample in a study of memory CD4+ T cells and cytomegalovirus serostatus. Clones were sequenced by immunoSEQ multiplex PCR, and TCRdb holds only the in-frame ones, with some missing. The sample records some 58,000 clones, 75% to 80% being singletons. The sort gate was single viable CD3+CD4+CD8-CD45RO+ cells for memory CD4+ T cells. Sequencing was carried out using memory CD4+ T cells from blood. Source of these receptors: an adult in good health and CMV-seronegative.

CDR3 loop: CASSAQSGRPMNTEAFF. In nucleotides, the CDR3 is TGTGCCAGCAGCGCCCAGTCTGGACGGCCTATGAACACTGAAGCTTTCTTT. The rearrangement joins TRBV9 to TRBJ1-1; D is ambiguous. The V end lost 3 bases, the J end lost 0 bases, and 18 bases lay between the germline ends. From germline, CDR1 is SGDLS and CDR2 YYNGEE. CDR3 length: 17 residues.

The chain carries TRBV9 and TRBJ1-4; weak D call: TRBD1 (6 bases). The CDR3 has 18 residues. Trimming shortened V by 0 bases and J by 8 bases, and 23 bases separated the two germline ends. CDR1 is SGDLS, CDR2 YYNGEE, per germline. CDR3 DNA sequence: TGTGCCAGCAGCGTAGACCCGATACAGGGACGCGCAGGGGAAAAACTGTTTTTT. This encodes CASSVDPIQGRAGEKLFF.

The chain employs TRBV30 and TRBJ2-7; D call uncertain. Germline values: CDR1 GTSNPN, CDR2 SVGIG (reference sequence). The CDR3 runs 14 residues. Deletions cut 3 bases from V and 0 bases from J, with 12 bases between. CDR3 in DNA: TGTGCCTGGAGAACCATGGGCGGCTCCTACGAGCAGTACTTC. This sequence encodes CAWRTMGGSYEQYF.

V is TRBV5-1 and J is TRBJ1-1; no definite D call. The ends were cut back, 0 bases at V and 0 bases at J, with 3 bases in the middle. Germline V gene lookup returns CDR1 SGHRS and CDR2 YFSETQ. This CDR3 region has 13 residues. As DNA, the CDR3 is TGCGCCAGCAGCTTGGCCCTGAACACTGAAGCTTTCTTT. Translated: CASSLALNTEAFF. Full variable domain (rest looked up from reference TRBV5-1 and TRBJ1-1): KAGVTQTPRYLIKTRGQQVTLSCSPISGHRSVSWYQQTPGQGLQFLFEYFSETQRNKGNFPGRFSGRQFSNSRSEMNVSTLELGDSALYLCASSLALNTEAFFGQGTRLTVV.

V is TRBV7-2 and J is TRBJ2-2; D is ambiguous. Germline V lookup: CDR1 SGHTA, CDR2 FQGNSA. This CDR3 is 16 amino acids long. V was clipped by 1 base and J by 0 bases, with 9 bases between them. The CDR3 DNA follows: TGTGCCAGCAGCTTAGGACGGCGCACGAACACCGGGGAGCTGTTTTTT. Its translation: CASSLGRRTNTGELFF.

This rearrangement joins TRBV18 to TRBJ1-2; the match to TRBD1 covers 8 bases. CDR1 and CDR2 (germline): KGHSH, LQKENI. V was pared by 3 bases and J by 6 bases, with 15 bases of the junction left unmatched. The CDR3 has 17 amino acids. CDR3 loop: CASSPPGDRGPNNGYTF. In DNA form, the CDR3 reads TGTGCCAGCTCACCGCCTGGAGACAGGGGACCTAATAATGGCTACACCTTC.

Here the CDR3 reads CASRANLGQSRWHF. The DNA of the CDR3 is TGTGCCAGCCGCGCGAACTTAGGGCAGTCGAGATGGCATTTT. The chain employs TRBV6-5 and TRBJ1-5; no clear D gene. This CDR3 comprises 14 residues. V was cut by 8 bases and J by 15 bases, with 26 bases left in between. Per the germline V gene, CDR1 is MNHEY and CDR2 is SVGAGI.

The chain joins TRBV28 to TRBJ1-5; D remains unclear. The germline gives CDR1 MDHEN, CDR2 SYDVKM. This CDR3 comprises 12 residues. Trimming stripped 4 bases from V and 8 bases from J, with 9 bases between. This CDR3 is CASSSLLEPQHF. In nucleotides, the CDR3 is TGTGCCAGCAGTTCCCTTTTGGAGCCCCAGCATTTT.

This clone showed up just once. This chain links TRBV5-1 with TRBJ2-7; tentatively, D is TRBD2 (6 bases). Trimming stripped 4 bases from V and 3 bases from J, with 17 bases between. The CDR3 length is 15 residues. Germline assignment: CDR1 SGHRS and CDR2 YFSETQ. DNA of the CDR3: TGCGCCAGCAGCAAGGCCATGGAGGGACGCTACGAGCAGTACTTC. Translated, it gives CASSKAMEGRYEQYF.

The CDR3 coding sequence is TGTGCCAGCAGCTTAGATCTCCAGACTGAAGCTTTCTTT. Translation: CASSLDLQTEAFF. V gene TRBV11-3 combines with J gene TRBJ1-1; the D is unclear. Germline V lookup: CDR1 SGHNT, CDR2 YENEEA. Trimming pared 0 bases from V and 5 bases from J, leaving 7 bases between. This CDR3 comprises 13 residues.

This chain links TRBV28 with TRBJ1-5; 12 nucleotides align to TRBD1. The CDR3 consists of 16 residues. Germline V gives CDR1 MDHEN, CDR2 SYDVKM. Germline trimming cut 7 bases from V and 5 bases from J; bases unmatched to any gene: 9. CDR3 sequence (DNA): TGTGCCAGCATACCTCCGGGACAGGGGGCGGATCAGCCCCAGCATTTT. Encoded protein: CASIPPGQGADQPQHF.

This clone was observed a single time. In nucleotides, the CDR3 is TGTGCCTTCATGGTTTGGGGAACTAATGAAAAACTGTTTTTT. As protein: CAFMVWGTNEKLFF. The chain recombines TRBV30 with TRBJ1-4; D call uncertain. Germline V gives CDR1 GTSNPN, CDR2 SVGIG (reference sequence). With 7 bases removed from V and 1 base from J, the gap between germline ends came to 13 bases. This CDR3 region has 14 residues.

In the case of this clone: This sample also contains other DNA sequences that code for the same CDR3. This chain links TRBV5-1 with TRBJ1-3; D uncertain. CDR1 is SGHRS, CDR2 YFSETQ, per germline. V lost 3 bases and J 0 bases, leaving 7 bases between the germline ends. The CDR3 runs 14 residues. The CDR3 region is CASSSSHSGNTIYF. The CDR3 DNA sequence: TGCGCCAGCAGCTCAAGTCACTCTGGAAACACCATATATTTT. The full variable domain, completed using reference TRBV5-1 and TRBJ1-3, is KAGVTQTPRYLIKTRGQQVTLSCSPISGHRSVSWYQQTPGQGLQFLFEYFSETQRNKGNFPGRFSGRQFSNSRSEMNVSTLELGDSALYLCASSSSHSGNTIYFGEGSWLTVV.

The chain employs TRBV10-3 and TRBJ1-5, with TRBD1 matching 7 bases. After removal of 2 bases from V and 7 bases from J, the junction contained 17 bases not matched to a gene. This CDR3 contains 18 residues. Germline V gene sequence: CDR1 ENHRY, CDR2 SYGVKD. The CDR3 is CAISEGGSGRDREQPQHF. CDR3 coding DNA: TGTGCCATCAGTGAGGGAGGGAGTGGGAGAGACAGGGAGCAGCCCCAGCATTTT.

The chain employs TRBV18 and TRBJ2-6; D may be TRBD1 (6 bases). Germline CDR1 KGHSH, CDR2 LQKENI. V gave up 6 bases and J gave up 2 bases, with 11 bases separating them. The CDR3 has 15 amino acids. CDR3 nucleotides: TGTGCCAGCTCCCCCGGGACAACTGGGGCCAACGTCCTGACTTTC. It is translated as CASSPGTTGANVLTF.

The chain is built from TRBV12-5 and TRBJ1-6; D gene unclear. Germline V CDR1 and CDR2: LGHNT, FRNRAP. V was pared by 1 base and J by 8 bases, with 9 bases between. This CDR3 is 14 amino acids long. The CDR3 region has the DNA TGTGCTAGTGGTTTGGAAACCGGGTATTCACCCCTCCACTTT. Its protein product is CASGLETGYSPLHF.

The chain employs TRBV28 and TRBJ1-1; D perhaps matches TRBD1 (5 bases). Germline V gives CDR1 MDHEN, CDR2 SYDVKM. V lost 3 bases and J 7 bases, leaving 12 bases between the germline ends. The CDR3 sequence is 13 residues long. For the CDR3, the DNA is TGTGCCAGCAGTTTGGGTCAGGGTTATGAAGCTTTCTTT. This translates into CASSLGQGYEAFF.

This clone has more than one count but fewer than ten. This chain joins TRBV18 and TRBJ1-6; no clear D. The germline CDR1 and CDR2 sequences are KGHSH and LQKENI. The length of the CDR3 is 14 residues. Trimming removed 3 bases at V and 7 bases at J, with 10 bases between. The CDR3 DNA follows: TGTGCCAGCTCACCTGCCGAGGGCAATTCACCCCTCCACTTT. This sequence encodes CASSPAEGNSPLHF.

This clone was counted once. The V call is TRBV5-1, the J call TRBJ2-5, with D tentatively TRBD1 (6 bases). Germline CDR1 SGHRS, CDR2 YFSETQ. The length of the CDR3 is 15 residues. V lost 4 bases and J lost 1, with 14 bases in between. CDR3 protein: CASSPYTGPQETQYF. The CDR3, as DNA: TGCGCCAGCAGCCCCTATACAGGGCCCCAAGAGACCCAGTACTTC.

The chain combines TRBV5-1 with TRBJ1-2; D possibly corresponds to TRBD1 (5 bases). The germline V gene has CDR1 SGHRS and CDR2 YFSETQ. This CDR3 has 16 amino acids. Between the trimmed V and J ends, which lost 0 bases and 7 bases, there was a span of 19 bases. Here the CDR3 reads CASSLDVSIRGAGYTF. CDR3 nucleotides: TGCGCCAGCAGCTTGGATGTTAGCATACGAGGGGCTGGCTACACCTTC.

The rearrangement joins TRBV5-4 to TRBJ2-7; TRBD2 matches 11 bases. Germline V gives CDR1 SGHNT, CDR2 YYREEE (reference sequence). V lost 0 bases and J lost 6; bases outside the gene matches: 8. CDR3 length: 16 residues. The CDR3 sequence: CASSLAGSGRAGEQYF. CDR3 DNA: TGTGCCAGCAGCTTGGCAGGTAGCGGGAGGGCCGGCGAGCAGTACTTC.

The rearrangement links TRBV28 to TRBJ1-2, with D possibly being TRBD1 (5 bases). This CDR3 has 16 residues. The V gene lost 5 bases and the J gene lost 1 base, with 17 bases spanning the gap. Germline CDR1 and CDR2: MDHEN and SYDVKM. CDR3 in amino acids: CASSRQRGAFNYGYTF. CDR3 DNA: TGTGCCAGCAGTCGCCAACGAGGGGCTTTTAACTATGGCTACACCTTC.